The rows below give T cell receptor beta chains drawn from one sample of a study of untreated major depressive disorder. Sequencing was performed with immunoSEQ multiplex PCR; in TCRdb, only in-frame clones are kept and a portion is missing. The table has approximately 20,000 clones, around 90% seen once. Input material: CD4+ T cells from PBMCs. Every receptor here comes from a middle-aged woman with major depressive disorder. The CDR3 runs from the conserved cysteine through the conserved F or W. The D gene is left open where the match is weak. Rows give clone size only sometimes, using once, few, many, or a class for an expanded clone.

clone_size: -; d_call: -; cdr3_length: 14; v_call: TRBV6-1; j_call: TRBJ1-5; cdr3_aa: CASSGHYSNQPQHF; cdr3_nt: TGTGCCAGCAGTGGACATTATAGCAATCAGCCCCAGCATTTT
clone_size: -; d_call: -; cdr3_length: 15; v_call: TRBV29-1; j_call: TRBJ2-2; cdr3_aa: CSVESVSGPNGELFF; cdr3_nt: TGCAGCGTTGAATCAGTGTCAGGCCCTAACGGGGAGCTGTTTTTT
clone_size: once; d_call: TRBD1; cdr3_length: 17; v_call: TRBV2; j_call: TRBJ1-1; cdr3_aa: CASRATRGTGGRTEAFF; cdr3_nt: TGTGCCAGCAGAGCCACCAGAGGGACAGGGGGCAGAACTGAAGCTTTCTTT
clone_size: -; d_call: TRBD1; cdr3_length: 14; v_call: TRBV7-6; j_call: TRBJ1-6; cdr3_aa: CASSIDRGISPLHF; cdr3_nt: TGTGCCAGCAGCATAGACAGGGGAATTTCACCCCTCCACTTT
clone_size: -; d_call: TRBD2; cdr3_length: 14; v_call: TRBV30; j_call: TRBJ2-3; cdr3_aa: CAWSIGGAQDTQYF; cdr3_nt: TGTGCCTGGAGTATCGGGGGGGCCCAAGATACGCAGTATTTT
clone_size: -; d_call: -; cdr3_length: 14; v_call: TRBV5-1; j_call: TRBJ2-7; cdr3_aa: CASSQGTGEYEQYF; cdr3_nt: TGCGCCAGCAGCCAAGGGACGGGCGAGTACGAGCAGTACTTC
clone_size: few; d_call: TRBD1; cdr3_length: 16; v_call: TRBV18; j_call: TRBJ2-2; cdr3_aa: CASSPGQASNTGELFF; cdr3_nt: TGTGCCAGCTCACCCGGACAGGCATCGAACACCGGGGAGCTGTTTTTT
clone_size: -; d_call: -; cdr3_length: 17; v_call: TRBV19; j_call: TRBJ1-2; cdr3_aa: CASSIIRAGAHIYGYTF; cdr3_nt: TGTGCCAGTAGTATTATCCGTGCTGGAGCGCACATCTATGGCTACACCTTC
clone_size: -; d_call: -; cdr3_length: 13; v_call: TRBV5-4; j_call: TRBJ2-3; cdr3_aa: CASSLGQADTQYF; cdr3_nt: TGTGCCAGCAGCTTGGGACAGGCAGATACGCAGTATTTT
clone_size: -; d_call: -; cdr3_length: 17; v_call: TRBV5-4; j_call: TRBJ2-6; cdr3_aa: CASSLGSGLTGANVLTF; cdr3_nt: TGTGCCAGCAGCTTGGGGTCTGGACTTACTGGGGCCAACGTCCTGACTTTC
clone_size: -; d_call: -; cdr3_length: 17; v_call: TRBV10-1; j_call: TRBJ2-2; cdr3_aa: CASSESVPAAPTGELFF; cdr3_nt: TGCGCCAGCAGTGAGTCTGTACCGGCGGCCCCCACCGGGGAGCTGTTTTTT
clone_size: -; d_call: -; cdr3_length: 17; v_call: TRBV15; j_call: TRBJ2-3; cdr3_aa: CATSTPGTRISTDTQYF; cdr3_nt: TGTGCCACCAGCACCCCGGGAACCCGTATCAGCACAGATACGCAGTATTTT
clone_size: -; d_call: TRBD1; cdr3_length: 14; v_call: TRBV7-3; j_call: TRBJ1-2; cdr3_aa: CASSEGTGGSGYTF; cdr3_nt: TGTGCCAGCAGCGAAGGGACAGGGGGGTCTGGCTACACCTTC
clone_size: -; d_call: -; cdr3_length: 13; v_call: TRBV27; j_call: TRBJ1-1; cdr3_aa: CASSSAVNTEAFF; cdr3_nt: TGTGCCAGCAGTTCCGCGGTGAACACTGAAGCTTTCTTT
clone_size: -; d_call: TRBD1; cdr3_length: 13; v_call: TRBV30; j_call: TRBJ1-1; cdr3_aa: CAWREQGATEAFF; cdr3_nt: TGTGCCTGGAGGGAACAGGGGGCTACTGAAGCTTTCTTT
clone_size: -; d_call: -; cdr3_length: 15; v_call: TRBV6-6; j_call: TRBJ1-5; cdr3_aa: CASSLRQSSNQPQHF; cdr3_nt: TGTGCCAGCAGCTTGCGACAGTCTAGCAATCAGCCCCAGCATTTT
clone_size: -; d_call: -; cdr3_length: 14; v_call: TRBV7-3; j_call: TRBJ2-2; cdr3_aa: CASSATGFPGELFF; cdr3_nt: TGTGCCAGCAGCGCTACAGGGTTCCCTGGGGAGCTGTTTTTT
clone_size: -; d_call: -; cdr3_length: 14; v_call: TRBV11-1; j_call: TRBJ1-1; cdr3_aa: CASSLQGMNTEAFF; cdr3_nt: TGTGCCAGCAGCTTACAGGGGATGAACACTGAAGCTTTCTTT
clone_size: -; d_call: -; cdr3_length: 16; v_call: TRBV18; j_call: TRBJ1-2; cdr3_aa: CASSPIGGGAAYGYTF; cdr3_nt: TGTGCCAGCTCACCAATCGGGGGCGGCGCTGCCTATGGCTACACCTTC
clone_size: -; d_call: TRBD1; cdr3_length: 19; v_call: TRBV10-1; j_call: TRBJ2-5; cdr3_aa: CASSRPGQGFCLSQETQYF; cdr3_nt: TGCGCCAGCAGTCGCCCGGGACAGGGATTTTGTTTGAGCCAAGAGACCCAGTACTTC
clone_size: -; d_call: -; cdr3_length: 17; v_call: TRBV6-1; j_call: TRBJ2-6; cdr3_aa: CASSETPGASGANVLTF; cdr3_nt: TGTGCCAGCAGTGAAACTCCAGGGGCCTCTGGGGCCAACGTCCTGACTTTC
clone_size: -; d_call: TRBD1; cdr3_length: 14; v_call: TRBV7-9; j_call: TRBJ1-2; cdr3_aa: CASSLTGKYYGYTF; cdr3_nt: TGTGCCAGCAGTCTGACAGGGAAGTATTATGGCTACACCTTC
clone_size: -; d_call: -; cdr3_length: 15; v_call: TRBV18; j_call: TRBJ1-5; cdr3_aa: CASSPGGQANQPQHF; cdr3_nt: TGTGCCAGCTCACCGGGAGGGCAGGCTAATCAGCCCCAGCATTTT
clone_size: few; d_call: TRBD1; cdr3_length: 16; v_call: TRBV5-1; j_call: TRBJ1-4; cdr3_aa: CASSITPQGANEKLFF; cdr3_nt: TGCGCCAGCAGCATAACCCCACAGGGGGCAAATGAAAAACTGTTTTTT
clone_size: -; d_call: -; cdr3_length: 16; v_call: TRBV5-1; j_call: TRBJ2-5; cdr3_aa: CASSLQGGRNQETQYF; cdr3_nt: TGCGCCAGCAGCTTACAAGGGGGTCGGAACCAAGAGACCCAGTACTTC
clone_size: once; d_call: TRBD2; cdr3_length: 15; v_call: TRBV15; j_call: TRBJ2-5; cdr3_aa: CATSRVSSGKETQYF; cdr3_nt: TGTGCCACCAGCAGAGTCTCTAGCGGGAAAGAGACCCAGTACTTC
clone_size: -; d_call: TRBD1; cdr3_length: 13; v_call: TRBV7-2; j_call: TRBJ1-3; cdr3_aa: CASATGAGNTIYF; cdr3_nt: TGTGCCAGCGCGACAGGGGCTGGAAACACCATATATTTT
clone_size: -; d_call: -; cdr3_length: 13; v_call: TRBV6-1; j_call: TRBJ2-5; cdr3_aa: CASSDVRRGTQYF; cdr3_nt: TGTGCCAGCAGTGACGTCCGCAGGGGGACCCAGTACTTC
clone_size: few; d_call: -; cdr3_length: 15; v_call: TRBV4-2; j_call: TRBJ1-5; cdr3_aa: CASSQGTGGNQPQHF; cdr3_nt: TGTGCCAGCAGCCAAGGCACGGGGGGCAATCAGCCCCAGCATTTT
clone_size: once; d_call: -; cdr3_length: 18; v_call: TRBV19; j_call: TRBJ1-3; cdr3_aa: CASSLIVGALGSGNTIYF; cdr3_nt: TGTGCCAGTAGTCTTATCGTGGGGGCCCTGGGTTCTGGAAACACCATATATTTT
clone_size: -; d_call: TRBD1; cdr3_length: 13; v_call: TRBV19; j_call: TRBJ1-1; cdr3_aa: CASSIPGTGKAFF; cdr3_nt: TGTGCCAGTAGTATTCCCGGGACAGGGAAAGCTTTCTTT